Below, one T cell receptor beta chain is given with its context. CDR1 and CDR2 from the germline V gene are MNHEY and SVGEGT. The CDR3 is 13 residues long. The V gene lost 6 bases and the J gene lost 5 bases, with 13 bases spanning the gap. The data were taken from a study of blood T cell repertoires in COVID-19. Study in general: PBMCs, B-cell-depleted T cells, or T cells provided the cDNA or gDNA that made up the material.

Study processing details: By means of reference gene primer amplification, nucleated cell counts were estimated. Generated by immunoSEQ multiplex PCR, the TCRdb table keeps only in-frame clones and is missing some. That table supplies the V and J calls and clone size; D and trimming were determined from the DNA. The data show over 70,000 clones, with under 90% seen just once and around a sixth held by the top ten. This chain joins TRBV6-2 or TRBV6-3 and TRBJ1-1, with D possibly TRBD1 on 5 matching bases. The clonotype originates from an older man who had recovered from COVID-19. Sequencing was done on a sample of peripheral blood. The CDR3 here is CASSPQGRTEAFF. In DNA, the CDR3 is TGTGCCAGCAGCCCCCAGGGTAGGACTGAAGCTTTCTTT.